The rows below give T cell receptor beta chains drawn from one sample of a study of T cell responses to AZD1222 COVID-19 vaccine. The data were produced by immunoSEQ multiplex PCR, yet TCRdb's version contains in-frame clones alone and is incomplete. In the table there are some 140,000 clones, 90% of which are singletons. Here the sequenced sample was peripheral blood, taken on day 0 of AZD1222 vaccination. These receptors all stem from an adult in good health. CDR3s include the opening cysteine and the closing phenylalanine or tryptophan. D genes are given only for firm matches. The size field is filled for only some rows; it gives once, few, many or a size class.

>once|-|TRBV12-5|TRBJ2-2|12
TGTGCTAGTGGTTTCCACACCGGGGAGCTGTTTTTT
CASGFHTGELFF
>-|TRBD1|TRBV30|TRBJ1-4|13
TGTGCCTGGAGAAACAGGGGTAGGGAAAAACTGTTTTTT
CAWRNRGREKLFF
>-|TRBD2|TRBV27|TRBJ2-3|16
TGTGCCAGCAGTTCGTTAGCGGGCGGATACACAGATACGCAGTATTTT
CASSSLAGGYTDTQYF
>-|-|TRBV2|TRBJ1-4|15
TGTGCCACCTCGGGGCAGGCCGCAACTAATGAAAAACTGTTTTTT
CATSGQAATNEKLFF
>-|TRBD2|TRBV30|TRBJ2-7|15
TGTGCCTGGAGTGTACTAGCGGGAGGGCCCTACGAGCAGTACTTC
CAWSVLAGGPYEQYF
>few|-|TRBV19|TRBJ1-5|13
TGTGCCAGTAGTTTTCGGATCGGCCAGCCCCAGCATTTT
CASSFRIGQPQHF
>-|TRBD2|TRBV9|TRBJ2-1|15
TGTGCCAGCAGCACTGGGACTAGCGGCGGGAATGAGCAGTTCTTC
CASSTGTSGGNEQFF
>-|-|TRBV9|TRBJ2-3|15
TGTGCCAGCAGCGGGACTAATCCTAGCACAGATACGCAGTATTTT
CASSGTNPSTDTQYF
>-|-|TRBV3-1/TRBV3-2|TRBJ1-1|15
TGTGCCAGCAGCCAAGGCCGGGGCATGAACACTGAAGCTTTCTTT
CASSQGRGMNTEAFF
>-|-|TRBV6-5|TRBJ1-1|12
TGTGCCAGCCTTGGTCGGGGGACTGAAGCTTTCTTT
CASLGRGTEAFF
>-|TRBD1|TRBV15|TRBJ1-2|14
TGTGCCACCAGCAGACGCAGGGGGAACTATGGCTACACCTTC
CATSRRRGNYGYTF
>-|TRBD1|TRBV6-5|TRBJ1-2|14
TGTGCCAGCAGCCGAGACACAGGGGGCTATGGCTACACCTTC
CASSRDTGGYGYTF
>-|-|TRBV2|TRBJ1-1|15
TGTGCCAGCAGTGAAGTCGCGGGATGGGGCACTGAAGCTTTCTTT
CASSEVAGWGTEAFF
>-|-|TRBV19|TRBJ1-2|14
TGTGCCAGTAGTATTGGGCAGGCCAACTATGGCTACACCTTC
CASSIGQANYGYTF
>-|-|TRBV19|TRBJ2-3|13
TGTGCCAGTATGAAGCGGGGCACAGATACGCAGTATTTT
CASMKRGTDTQYF
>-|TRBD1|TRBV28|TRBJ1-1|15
TGTGCCATCGAACGGGACAGGGGGAGGAACACTGAAGCTTTCTTT
CAIERDRGRNTEAFF
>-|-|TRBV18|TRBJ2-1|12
TGTGCCAGCTCACCGGTCCGGCGTGAGCAGTTCTTC
CASSPVRREQFF
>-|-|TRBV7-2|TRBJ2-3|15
TGTGCCAGCAGCTTAGACCCCTCCATCGCAGATACGCAGTATTTT
CASSLDPSIADTQYF
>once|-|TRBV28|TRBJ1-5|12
TGTGCCAGCAGCTCCAGCCGTCAGCCCCAGCATTTT
CASSSSRQPQHF
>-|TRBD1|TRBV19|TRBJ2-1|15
TGTGCCAGTAGTAGGGGGACAGGGCTCTACAATGAGCAGTTCTTC
CASSRGTGLYNEQFF
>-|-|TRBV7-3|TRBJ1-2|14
TGTGCCAGCAGCTTAACGGGGACGGACTATGGCTACACCTTC
CASSLTGTDYGYTF
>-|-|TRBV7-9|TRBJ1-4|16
TGTGCCAGCAGCTTAGTCGAGCGAGACAGTAATGAAAAACTGTTTTTT
CASSLVERDSNEKLFF
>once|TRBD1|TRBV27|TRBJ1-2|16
TGTGCCAGCAGTGGGAGGGACAGCCTTATACCGCATGGCTACACCTTC
CASSGRDSLIPHGYTF
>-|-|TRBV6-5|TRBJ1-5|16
TGTGCCAGCAGTTACCGGTCGACGGCGAGCAATCAGCCCCAGCATTTT
CASSYRSTASNQPQHF
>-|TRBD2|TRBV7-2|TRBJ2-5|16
TGTGCCAGCAGCTTACTGCCTAGCGGGGGTTTCGAGACCCAGTACTTC
CASSLLPSGGFETQYF
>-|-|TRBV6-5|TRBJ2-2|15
TGTGCCAGTTCCCGGGACCCGACGAACACCGGGGAGCTGTTTTTT
CASSRDPTNTGELFF
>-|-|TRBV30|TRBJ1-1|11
TGTGCCGGGGAAAGGAACACTGAAGCTTTCTTT
CAGERNTEAFF
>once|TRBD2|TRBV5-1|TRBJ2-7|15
TGCGCCAGCAGCTTGGCACCCGGGGGGACTAGGGAGCAGTACTTC
CASSLAPGGTREQYF
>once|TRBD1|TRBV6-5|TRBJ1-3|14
TGTGCCAGCCAACAGGGGGCGGCGGGAAACACCATATATTTT
CASQQGAAGNTIYF
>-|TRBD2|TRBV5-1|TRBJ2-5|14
TGCGCCAGCAGTGACTCTAGCGGGGAAGAGACCCAGTACTTC
CASSDSSGEETQYF
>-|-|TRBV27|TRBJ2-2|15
TGTGCCAGCAGTTTCGGTCAGGGCGGCACCGGGGAGCTGTTTTTT
CASSFGQGGTGELFF
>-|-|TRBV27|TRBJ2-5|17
TGTGCCAGCAGTTTGGCCTCCTTCACCCCCACCCAAGAGACCCAGTACTTC
CASSLASFTPTQETQYF
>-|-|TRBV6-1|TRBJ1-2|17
TGTGCCAGCAGTGAACCGCGTTCCTTGAGGGCTAACTATGGCTACACCTTC
CASSEPRSLRANYGYTF
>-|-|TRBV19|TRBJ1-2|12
TGTGCCAGTAGTATCCGTGGCTATGGCTACACCTTC
CASSIRGYGYTF
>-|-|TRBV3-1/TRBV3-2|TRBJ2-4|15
TGTGCCAGCCGGCGCGCAGAATCAGCCAAAAACATTCAGTACTTC
CASRRAESAKNIQYF
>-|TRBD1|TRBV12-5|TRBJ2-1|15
TGTGCTAGTGCCGACACCAGACAGGGGGACAATGAGCAGTTCTTC
CASADTRQGDNEQFF
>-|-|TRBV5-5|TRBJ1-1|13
TGTGCCAGCAGCTTGAGCAGTAACACTGAAGCTTTCTTT
CASSLSSNTEAFF
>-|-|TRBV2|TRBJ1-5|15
TGTGCCAGCAGGGAGAGGGGGGATGGCAATCAGCCCCAGCATTTT
CASRERGDGNQPQHF